The 8 T cell receptor beta chains below were found in one sample sequenced in a study of cytomegalovirus exposure and HLA in healthy donors. The PCR ran on 60 Vbeta and 13 Jbeta primers. TCRdb's copy holds only in-frame clones and misses some; the assay was immunoSEQ multiplex PCR. The sample records over 100,000 clones, 82% being singletons. Sequencing was carried out using PBMCs. The receptors stem from a woman between 45 and 60 years old in good health and CMV-seropositive.

The chain recombines TRBV19 with TRBJ2-7; 7 nucleotides align to TRBD2. With V trimmed by 2 bases and J by 6 bases, 10 bases remained unmatched. The germline V gene has CDR1 LNHDA and CDR2 SQIVND (reference sequence). The CDR3 has 15 residues. The CDR3 coding sequence is TGTGCCAGTAGTATAAGTCGGGGGGTATTCTCCGAGCAGTACTTC. This sequence encodes CASSISRGVFSEQYF.

The chain joins TRBV29-1 to TRBJ2-3; TRBD2 agrees at 9 bases. CDR1 is SQVTM, CDR2 ANQGSEA, per germline. J was trimmed by 6 bases and V by 4 bases; bases with no gene match: 2. This CDR3 spans 12 amino acids. CDR3 in DNA: TGCAGCGTTGTTAGCGGGAGCGATACGCAGTATTTT. This encodes CSVVSGSDTQYF.

This clone was seen only a few times. The chain couples TRBV19 to TRBJ2-5; tentative D call: TRBD1 (6 bases). Trimming pared 5 bases from V and 5 bases from J, leaving 15 bases between. CDR1 is LNHDA, CDR2 SQIVND, per germline (reference sequence). The CDR3 loop spans 14 amino acids. In DNA form, the CDR3 reads TGTGCCAGTAGTCCAAACAGGGTGGGGGAGACCCAGTACTTC. Its translation: CASSPNRVGETQYF.

J is TRBJ2-1 and V is TRBV7-9, with D possibly being TRBD2 (6 bases). This CDR3 has 16 residues. Trimming stripped 0 bases from V and 8 bases from J, with 17 bases between. CDR1 is SEHNR, CDR2 FQNEAQ, per germline (reference sequence). Written as DNA, the CDR3 is TGTGCCAGCAGCTTAGCTGCGGGATCTCCAGGTGATGAGCAGTTCTTC. Its translation: CASSLAAGSPGDEQFF. The full variable domain, rest sourced from reference TRBV7-9 and TRBJ2-1, is DTGVSQNPRHKITKRGQNVTFRCDPISEHNRLYWYRQTLGQGPEFLTYFQNEAQLEKSRLLSDRFSAERPKGSFSTLEIQRTEQGDSAMYLCASSLAAGSPGDEQFFGPGTRLTVL.

The chain links TRBV30 to TRBJ2-5; perhaps TRBD1 as D (6 bases). V dropped 0 bases and J dropped 5 bases, with 19 bases sitting between them. CDR3 length: 16 amino acids. CDR1 and CDR2 from the germline V gene are GTSNPN and SVGIG (reference sequence). The CDR3 spells CAWSVDATGFRETQYF. In DNA, the CDR3 is TGTGCCTGGAGTGTGGACGCTACAGGGTTTCGGGAGACCCAGTACTTC.

This rearrangement joins TRBV19 to TRBJ1-5; the D gene is possibly TRBD1 (6 bases). Trimming removed 7 bases from V and 0 bases from J, with 16 bases in between. This CDR3 is built from 16 residues. Per the germline V gene, CDR1 is LNHDA and CDR2 is SQIVND (reference sequence). The CDR3 DNA sequence: TGTGCCAGTATATGGGGGGGGGCTGATAGCAATCAGCCCCAGCATTTT. Residues: CASIWGGADSNQPQHF.

The chain uses TRBV5-1 and TRBJ2-7, with D perhaps TRBD1 (6 bases). Trimming stripped 0 bases from V and 5 bases from J, with 12 bases between. Germline assignment: CDR1 SGHRS and CDR2 YFSETQ. The CDR3 consists of 14 residues. The CDR3 sequence: CASSLGQGPHEQYF. The CDR3 DNA sequence: TGCGCCAGCAGCTTGGGCCAGGGGCCCCACGAGCAGTACTTC.

Concerning this clone itself: This same CDR3 is encoded by further DNA sequences in the sample. The rearrangement uses TRBV27 and TRBJ2-1; 7 bases map to TRBD2. Germline V gene sequence: CDR1 MNHEY, CDR2 SMNVEV (reference sequence). This CDR3 has 13 amino acids. After removal of 3 bases from V and 6 bases from J, the junction contained 2 bases not matched to a gene. CDR3 bases: TGTGCCAGCAGTTTTGGGGGGGTCAATGAGCAGTTCTTC. It encodes CASSFGGVNEQFF.